The 21 T cell receptor beta chains given below trace back to one sample, sequenced in a study of a mutant IDH1 vaccine in newly diagnosed glioma. Assay: immunoSEQ multiplex PCR; the TCRdb copy retains only in-frame clones and omits some. The table includes 60,000 to 75,000 clones, more than 65% detected once. Time point denoted: baseline, week 1 (first vaccination visit). Stated treatment: pre-vaccination baseline after standard-of-care therapy. The specimen was PBMCs, collected from a glioma patient treated with radiotherapy, temozolomide or both. These receptors all come from a man aged 45-65 years with glioma.

The chain is built from TRBV7-8 and TRBJ2-7; 8 positions match TRBD2. The germline V gene encodes CDR1 SGHVS and CDR2 FQNEAQ. The junction had 9 bases not matched to a gene; V was cut back by 3 bases and J by 2 bases. The CDR3 sequence is 16 residues long. The CDR3 DNA follows: TGTGCCAGCAGCTTGGGGCGGGGGGCTCCCACCTACGAGCAGTACTTC. The encoded protein is CASSLGRGAPTYEQYF.

The DNA of the CDR3 is TGTGCCAGCAGTCGAGACTTCCCCCCCTACGAGCAGTACTTC. It is translated as CASSRDFPPYEQYF. The chain links TRBV6-5 to TRBJ2-7; D call uncertain. CDR3 length: 14 residues. Germline V gives CDR1 MNHEY, CDR2 SVGAGI. V lost 5 bases and J 2 bases, leaving 13 bases between the germline ends.

The rearrangement links TRBV9 to TRBJ1-2, with TRBD1 identical over 8 bases. This CDR3 comprises 13 residues. The germline gives CDR1 SGDLS, CDR2 YYNGEE. With 1 base clipped from V and 8 bases from J, the junction kept 4 bases outside the gene matches. The CDR3 is CASSVSGGGGYTF. Written as DNA, the CDR3 is TGTGCCAGCAGCGTATCAGGGGGCGGGGGCTACACCTTC.

The V gene is TRBV27, the J gene TRBJ2-7; weak D call: TRBD1 (6 bases). This CDR3 has 20 residues. CDR1 and CDR2 from the germline V gene are MNHEY and SMNVEV (reference sequence). V lost 7 bases to trimming and J lost 0 bases, with 31 bases between them. The CDR3 DNA sequence: TGTGCCAGCAACGACAACTCCAACCGGGACAACTGGGATAGCTCCTACGAGCAGTACTTC. Translating gives CASNDNSNRDNWDSSYEQYF.

V usage is TRBV23-1 and J usage is TRBJ2-6; 8 bases are a match to TRBD1. TRBV23-1 is an ORF, and what it does is uncertain. Germline trimming cut 3 bases from V and 4 bases from J; bases unmatched to any gene: 5. This CDR3 comprises 16 residues. The DNA for the CDR3 is TGCGCCAGCAGTCAGCGGACAGGGTCCGGGGCCAACGTCCTGACTTTC. It encodes CASSQRTGSGANVLTF.

The rearrangement links TRBV5-6 to TRBJ2-5, with 7 nucleotides matching TRBD1. Trimming removed 4 bases from V and 3 bases from J; junction bases left unmatched: 3. This CDR3 comprises 13 residues. CDR1 is SGHDT, CDR2 YYEEEE, per germline. The CDR3 reads CASSVGTEETQYF. The CDR3, as DNA: TGTGCCAGCAGCGTCGGGACAGAAGAGACCCAGTACTTC. The complete variable domain, with remaining parts taken from reference TRBV5-6 and TRBJ2-5, reads DAGVTQSPTHLIKTRGQQVTLRCSPKSGHDTVSWYQQALGQGPQFIFQYYEEEERQRGNFPDRFSGHQFPNYSSELNVNALLLGDSALYLCASSVGTEETQYFGPGTRLLVL.

V is TRBV7-3 and J is TRBJ1-2, with TRBD1 matching over 7 bases. The CDR3 sequence is 17 residues long. J was trimmed by 3 bases and V by 2 bases; bases with no gene match: 12. Germline CDR1 and CDR2: SGHTA and FQGTGA. The CDR3 reads CASSLRGRQGGDYGYTF. DNA for the CDR3: TGTGCCAGCAGCTTACGAGGCCGACAGGGAGGAGACTATGGCTACACCTTC.

The chain carries TRBV29-1 and TRBJ1-3; 7 nucleotides align to TRBD1. Trimming cost V 5 bases and J 6 bases; bases outside gene matches: 7. Per germline, CDR1 SQVTM and CDR2 ANQGSEA. The CDR3 sequence is 13 residues long. The CDR3 DNA follows: TGCAGCGTTAGGACAGGAGGTCCAAACACCATATATTTT. It yields the protein CSVRTGGPNTIYF.

This chain links TRBV30 with TRBJ1-1; 8 bases agree with TRBD1. The CDR3 is 12 amino acids. V dropped 6 bases and J dropped 5; count of bases not matched to a gene: 5. Germline V CDR1 and CDR2: GTSNPN, SVGIG (reference sequence). CDR3 region: CACRDRSTEAFF. The CDR3 nucleotides read TGTGCCTGCCGGGACAGGAGTACTGAAGCTTTCTTT.

The chain couples TRBV5-1 to TRBJ1-2, with D uncertain. CDR3 size: 12 residues. In germline, CDR1 is SGHRS, CDR2 YFSETQ. V lost 4 bases to trimming and J lost 5 bases, with 9 bases between them. DNA of the CDR3: TGCGCCAGCAGCATCTCCCGTTATGGCTACACCTTC. Translated: CASSISRYGYTF.

The V gene is TRBV28, the J gene TRBJ2-1, with 10 bases matching TRBD1. The CDR3 is 14 residues long. Germline V lookup: CDR1 MDHEN, CDR2 SYDVKM. With V trimmed by 2 bases and J by 8 bases, 3 bases remained unmatched. The DNA for the CDR3 is TGTGCCAGCAGTTTAAGGGGGACAGGGGATGAGCAGTTCTTC. Translating it yields CASSLRGTGDEQFF.

The chain combines TRBV23-1 with TRBJ2-4; perhaps TRBD2 as D (5 bases). Being an ORF, TRBV23-1 has a function that is uncertain. The CDR3 covers 16 residues. V was cut by 1 base and J by 0 bases, with 10 bases left in between. The CDR3 is CASSQWAGLAKNIQYF. CDR3 coding DNA: TGCGCCAGCAGTCAATGGGCAGGACTAGCCAAAAACATTCAGTACTTC.

The chain carries TRBV5-6 and TRBJ2-7; D is unresolved. Trimming took 0 bases from V and 2 from J, leaving 9 bases between them. Germline V gives CDR1 SGHDT, CDR2 YYEEEE. The CDR3 loop spans 14 amino acids. The CDR3 bases are TGTGCCAGCAGCTTGGGCGCGGCGACCTACGAGCAGTACTTC. This gives the protein CASSLGAATYEQYF.

The CDR3 loop reads CASSSTGTSGGASHNEQFF. The CDR3 DNA reads TGTGCCAGTAGTTCCACTGGGACTAGCGGGGGGGCTTCCCACAATGAGCAGTTCTTC. The V gene is TRBV19, the J gene TRBJ2-1; 16 bases are a match to TRBD2. V was pared by 5 bases and J by 5 bases, with 12 bases of the junction left unmatched. CDR1 and CDR2 from the germline V gene are LNHDA and SQIVND (reference sequence). This CDR3 region has 19 residues.

The chain links TRBV5-1 to TRBJ2-1, with D perhaps given as TRBD1 or TRBD2 (6 bases each). Trimming stripped 3 bases from V and 5 bases from J, with 21 bases between. The CDR3 is 17 residues long. Looked up from germline, CDR1 is SGHRS and CDR2 is YFSETQ. In nucleotides, the CDR3 is TGCGCCAGCAGCTGGGGATCCGGGGGCGGAGGGGACAATGAGCAGTTCTTC. This encodes CASSWGSGGGGDNEQFF.

V and J are TRBV19 and TRBJ1-1; 12 bases are a match to TRBD1. Trimming removed 3 bases from V and 5 bases from J; junction bases left unmatched: 7. The CDR3 is 16 residues long. Germline V CDR1 and CDR2: LNHDA, SQIVND (reference sequence). The CDR3 bases are TGTGCCAGTAGTATCGGGGGACAGGGGGCGATGACTGAAGCTTTCTTT. Its protein product is CASSIGGQGAMTEAFF.

The gene calls are TRBV5-6 and TRBJ2-7; TRBD1 matches 8 bases. V lost 3 bases to trimming and J lost 2 bases; unmatched junction nucleotides: 13. The CDR3 totals 17 residues. CDR1 and CDR2 from the germline V gene are SGHDT and YYEEEE. The CDR3 DNA is TGTGCCAGCAGCTGGGGGACAGGTCGCCTAACTACCTACGAGCAGTACTTC. Translating gives CASSWGTGRLTTYEQYF. Together with reference TRBV5-6 and TRBJ2-7, the CDR3 gives the full variable domain: DAGVTQSPTHLIKTRGQQVTLRCSPKSGHDTVSWYQQALGQGPQFIFQYYEEEERQRGNFPDRFSGHQFPNYSSELNVNALLLGDSALYLCASSWGTGRLTTYEQYFGPGTRLTVT.

V is TRBV29-1 and J is TRBJ1-2, with 7 bases lining up with TRBD1. CDR1 SQVTM and CDR2 ANQGSEA come from the germline V gene. The trim removed 7 bases at V and 4 bases at J, leaving 9 bases unmatched. This CDR3 comprises 13 residues. The DNA for the CDR3 is TGCAGCGGTTGGTTCGACAGGGTCTATGGCTACACCTTC. Translating it yields CSGWFDRVYGYTF. Full variable domain (rest looked up from reference TRBV29-1 and TRBJ1-2): SAVISQKPSRDICQRGTSLTIQCQVDSQVTMMFWYRQQPGQSLTLIATANQGSEATYESGFVIDKFPISRPNLTFSTLTVSNMSPEDSSIYLCSGWFDRVYGYTFGSGTRLTVV.

In its sample, this clone was seen once. This rearrangement joins TRBV5-4 to TRBJ2-7, with D perhaps being TRBD1 or TRBD2 (5 bases each). Germline-derived CDR1 and CDR2 are SGHNT and YYREEE (reference sequence). The germline V and J ends were trimmed by 4 bases and 8 bases, with 25 bases remaining between them. The CDR3 extends over 16 amino acids. This CDR3 is CASSLARERTTGKQYF. The CDR3 region has the DNA TGTGCCAGCAGCCTTGCCAGGGAGAGGACAACTGGGAAGCAGTACTTC.

This clone was observed once. The V and J genes are TRBV19 and TRBJ2-2; no definite D call. V lost 0 bases and J lost 6, with 5 bases in between. This CDR3 is built from 13 residues. Per the germline V gene, CDR1 is LNHDA and CDR2 is SQIVND (reference sequence). The CDR3 reads CASSIDRSGELFF. The CDR3 nucleotides read TGTGCCAGTAGTATAGATCGGTCCGGGGAGCTGTTTTTT.

The chain employs TRBV21-1 and TRBJ1-6; the table's TRBD1 call for D was not verified on the DNA. TRBV21-1 has pseudogene status. This CDR3 has 15 residues. The DNA of the CDR3 is TGTGCCAGCAGCCCAGGGGGCCTGACGTGCTCACCCCTCCACTTT. Amino acid sequence: CASSPGGLTCSPLHF.